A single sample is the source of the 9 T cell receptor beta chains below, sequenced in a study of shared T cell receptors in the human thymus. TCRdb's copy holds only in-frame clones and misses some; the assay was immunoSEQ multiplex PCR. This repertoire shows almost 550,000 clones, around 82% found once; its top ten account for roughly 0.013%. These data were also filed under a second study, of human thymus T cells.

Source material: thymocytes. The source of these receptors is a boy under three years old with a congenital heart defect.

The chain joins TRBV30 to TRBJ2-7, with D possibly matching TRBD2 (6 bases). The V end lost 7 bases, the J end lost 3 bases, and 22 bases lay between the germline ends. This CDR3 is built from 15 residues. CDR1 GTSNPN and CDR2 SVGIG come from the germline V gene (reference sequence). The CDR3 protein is CALHKPGLTIYEQYF. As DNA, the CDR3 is TGTGCCTTACACAAACCGGGACTCACTATCTACGAGCAGTACTTC.

This CDR3 reads CASSLVRKSRGPQETQYF. The CDR3 DNA is TGTGCCAGCAGCTTGGTTCGTAAGAGCAGGGGTCCCCAAGAGACCCAGTACTTC. V and J are TRBV5-4 and TRBJ2-5; tentative D call: TRBD1 (6 bases). CDR3 length: 18 amino acids. The ends were cut back, 0 bases at V and 1 base at J, with 19 bases in the middle. The germline CDR1 and CDR2 sequences are SGHNT and YYREEE (reference sequence). Complete variable domain (other parts from reference TRBV5-4 and TRBJ2-5): ETGVTQSPTHLIKTRGQQVTLRCSSQSGHNTVSWYQQALGQGPQFIFQYYREEENGRGNFPPRFSGLQFPNYSSELNVNALELDDSALYLCASSLVRKSRGPQETQYFGPGTRLLVL.

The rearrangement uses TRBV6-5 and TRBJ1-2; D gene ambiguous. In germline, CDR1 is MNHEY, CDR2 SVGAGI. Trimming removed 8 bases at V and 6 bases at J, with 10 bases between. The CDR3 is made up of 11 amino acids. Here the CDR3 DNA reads TGTGCCAGCCACGACTGGAATGGCTACACCTTC. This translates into CASHDWNGYTF.

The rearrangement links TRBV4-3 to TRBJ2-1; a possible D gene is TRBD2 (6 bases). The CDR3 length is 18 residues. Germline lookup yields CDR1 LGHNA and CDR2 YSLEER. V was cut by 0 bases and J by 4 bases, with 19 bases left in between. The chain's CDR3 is CASSQEAISGAGYNEQFF. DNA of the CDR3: TGCGCCAGCAGCCAAGAAGCGATTAGCGGCGCCGGGTACAATGAGCAGTTCTTC.

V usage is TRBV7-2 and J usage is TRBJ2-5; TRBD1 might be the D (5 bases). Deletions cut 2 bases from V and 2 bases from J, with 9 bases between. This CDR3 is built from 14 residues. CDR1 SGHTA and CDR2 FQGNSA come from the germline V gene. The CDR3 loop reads CASSLSQGQETQYF. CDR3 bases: TGTGCCAGCAGCTTAAGTCAGGGTCAAGAGACCCAGTACTTC.

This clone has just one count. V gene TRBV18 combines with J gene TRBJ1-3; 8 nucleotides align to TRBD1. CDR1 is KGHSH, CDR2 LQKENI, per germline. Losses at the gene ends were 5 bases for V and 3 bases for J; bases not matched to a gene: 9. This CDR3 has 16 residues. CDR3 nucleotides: TGTGCCAGCTCAGACCCCGACAGGGGAGGTGGAAACACCATATATTTT. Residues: CASSDPDRGGGNTIYF.

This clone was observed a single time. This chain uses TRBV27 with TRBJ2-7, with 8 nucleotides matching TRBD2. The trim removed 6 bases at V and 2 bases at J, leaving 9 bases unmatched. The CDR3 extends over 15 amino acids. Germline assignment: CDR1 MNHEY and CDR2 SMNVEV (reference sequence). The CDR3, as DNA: TGTGCCAGCAGCTCCGCTAGCGGGCCGGCCTACGAGCAGTACTTC. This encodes CASSSASGPAYEQYF.

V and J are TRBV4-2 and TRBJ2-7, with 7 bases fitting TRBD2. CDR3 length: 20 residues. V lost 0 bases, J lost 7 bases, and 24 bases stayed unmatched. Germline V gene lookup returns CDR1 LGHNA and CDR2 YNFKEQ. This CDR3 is CASSQDFPLASGILFGEQYF. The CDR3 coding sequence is TGTGCCAGCAGCCAAGATTTTCCCTTAGCGAGCGGGATCCTGTTTGGGGAGCAGTACTTC.

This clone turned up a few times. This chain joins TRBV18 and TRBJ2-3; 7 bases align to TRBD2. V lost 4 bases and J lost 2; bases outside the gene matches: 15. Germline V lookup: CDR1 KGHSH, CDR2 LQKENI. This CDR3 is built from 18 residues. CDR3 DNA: TGTGCCAGCTCACACCGCGATTCGCGGGAGAGTCACACAGATACGCAGTATTTT. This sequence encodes CASSHRDSRESHTDTQYF.